A selection of T cell receptor beta chains follows, all from one sample in a study of sequential checkpoint blockade in melanoma. TCRdb's table, derived via immunoSEQ multiplex PCR, lists solely in-frame clones and lacks some. The sample holds approximately 37,000 clones, 70% to 90% seen once. The sequencing used CD8+ T cells sorted from blood (inferred from file names), collected from a patient given nivolumab and ipilimumab in sequence. Receptors were obtained from a human donor with melanoma. CDR3s include the opening cysteine and the closing phenylalanine or tryptophan. A D gene is named only where the DNA matches it firmly. The listing skips clone size in some rows; elsewhere it reads once, few, many or a size class.

clone_size: .
j_call: TRBJ2-1
d_call: TRBD2
v_call: TRBV7-9
cdr3_nt: TGTGCCAGCAGCCCCAGCGGGAGACCCGGGGATGAGCAGTTCTTC
cdr3_aa: CASSPSGRPGDEQFF

clone_size: .
j_call: TRBJ2-7
d_call: TRBD1
v_call: TRBV5-1
cdr3_nt: TGCGCCAGCAGCCTCGGACAGGGGTTGTACGAGCAGTACTTC
cdr3_aa: CASSLGQGLYEQYF

clone_size: .
j_call: TRBJ2-1
d_call: TRBD1
v_call: TRBV6-5
cdr3_nt: TGTGCCAGCAGTTACTCGCAGGACAGGGGGCATCATGAGCAGTTCTTC
cdr3_aa: CASSYSQDRGHHEQFF

clone_size: .
j_call: TRBJ1-1
d_call: .
v_call: TRBV7-2
cdr3_nt: TGTGCCAGCAGCTTCCGCGAGGGGGTGAACACTGAAGCTTTCTTT
cdr3_aa: CASSFREGVNTEAFF

clone_size: .
j_call: TRBJ1-4
d_call: .
v_call: TRBV9
cdr3_nt: TGTGCCAGCAGCGGAAAGGACAGCGGAGCAACTAATGAAAAACTGTTTTTT
cdr3_aa: CASSGKDSGATNEKLFF

clone_size: .
j_call: TRBJ2-7
d_call: .
v_call: TRBV5-4
cdr3_nt: TGTGCCAGCAGCTTCGGGGAAAAAAAGTACGAGCAGTACTTC
cdr3_aa: CASSFGEKKYEQYF

clone_size: .
j_call: TRBJ2-2
d_call: TRBD2
v_call: TRBV28
cdr3_nt: TGTGCCAGCAGTTTGGGGGGGACTAGCGGGGGGTCCGCCACCGGGGAGCTGTTTTTT
cdr3_aa: CASSLGGTSGGSATGELFF

clone_size: large
j_call: TRBJ1-2
d_call: TRBD1
v_call: TRBV15
cdr3_nt: TGTGCCACCAGCAGAGGGGCAGGGGGCGATGGCTACACCTTC
cdr3_aa: CATSRGAGGDGYTF

clone_size: .
j_call: TRBJ1-1
d_call: .
v_call: TRBV5-1
cdr3_nt: TGCGCCAGCAGCTTGATACCGGGCACTGAAGCTTTCTTT
cdr3_aa: CASSLIPGTEAFF

clone_size: .
j_call: TRBJ2-1
d_call: .
v_call: TRBV28
cdr3_nt: TGTGCCAGCAGTGGCCGGACTCCATACAATGAGCAGTTCTTC
cdr3_aa: CASSGRTPYNEQFF

clone_size: .
j_call: TRBJ2-7
d_call: .
v_call: TRBV2
cdr3_nt: TGTGCCAGCACGGCGGCCTACGAGCAGCACTTC
cdr3_aa: CASTAAYEQHF

clone_size: few
j_call: TRBJ2-7
d_call: .
v_call: TRBV10-2
cdr3_nt: TGCGCCAGCAGTGAGAGTTGGGGGCGGTACGAGCAGTACTTC
cdr3_aa: CASSESWGRYEQYF

clone_size: .
j_call: TRBJ2-7
d_call: TRBD1
v_call: TRBV29-1
cdr3_nt: TGCAGCATTAGACAGGGGTCACTCTACGAGCAGTACTTC
cdr3_aa: CSIRQGSLYEQYF

clone_size: .
j_call: TRBJ1-5
d_call: .
v_call: TRBV2
cdr3_nt: TGTGCCAGCAGTGATGGGAGGTGGCAGCCCCAGCATTTT
cdr3_aa: CASSDGRWQPQHF

clone_size: .
j_call: TRBJ2-5
d_call: .
v_call: TRBV15
cdr3_nt: TGTGCCACCAGCCCCGACTCGGAAGGAGAGACCCAGTACTTC
cdr3_aa: CATSPDSEGETQYF

clone_size: .
j_call: TRBJ2-7
d_call: TRBD1
v_call: TRBV27
cdr3_nt: TGTGCCAGCAGTTTACTCCCGGGACAGGGCATAGCCTACGAGCAGTACTTC
cdr3_aa: CASSLLPGQGIAYEQYF

clone_size: .
j_call: TRBJ2-5
d_call: TRBD2
v_call: TRBV11-3
cdr3_nt: TGTGCCAGCAGCTTAGATTCGGGGGGGACCCAGTACTTC
cdr3_aa: CASSLDSGGTQYF

clone_size: once
j_call: TRBJ2-7
d_call: TRBD1
v_call: TRBV10-3
cdr3_nt: TGTGCCATCAGTGGATCCAGGGCAGGGGGCCCTCCTACCTACGAGCAGTACTTC
cdr3_aa: CAISGSRAGGPPTYEQYF

clone_size: once
j_call: TRBJ2-1
d_call: .
v_call: TRBV5-1
cdr3_nt: TGCGCCAGCAGCTTGGCCAACGCGGGCGCCCCTTACAATGAGCAGTTCTTC
cdr3_aa: CASSLANAGAPYNEQFF

clone_size: .
j_call: TRBJ1-5
d_call: .
v_call: TRBV2
cdr3_nt: TGTGCCAGCAGTGGGCGGGAGGGTAGCAATCAGCCCCAGCATTTT
cdr3_aa: CASSGREGSNQPQHF

clone_size: few
j_call: TRBJ2-7
d_call: .
v_call: TRBV6-5
cdr3_nt: TGTGCCAGCATGGGGCTGAGCTCCTACGAGCAGTACTTC
cdr3_aa: CASMGLSSYEQYF

clone_size: .
j_call: TRBJ2-7
d_call: .
v_call: TRBV6-6
cdr3_nt: TGTGCCAGCAGTTATAGTGACTCCTACGAGCAGTACTTC
cdr3_aa: CASSYSDSYEQYF

clone_size: .
j_call: TRBJ1-1
d_call: .
v_call: TRBV6-4
cdr3_nt: TGTGCCAGCAGTGGCACAGGGTTGAACACTGAAGCTTTCTTT
cdr3_aa: CASSGTGLNTEAFF

clone_size: .
j_call: TRBJ1-5
d_call: .
v_call: TRBV5-1
cdr3_nt: TGCGCCAGCAGCTTGCAGAATCAGCCCCAGCATTTT
cdr3_aa: CASSLQNQPQHF

clone_size: .
j_call: TRBJ2-1
d_call: TRBD2
v_call: TRBV27
cdr3_nt: TGTGCCAGCCGGGCGGGAGGGCCCGATGAGCAGTTCTTC
cdr3_aa: CASRAGGPDEQFF

clone_size: .
j_call: TRBJ2-1
d_call: TRBD2
v_call: TRBV12-5
cdr3_nt: TGTGCTAGTGGTCTTACTCTAGCGGGGGGGGATTACAATGAGCAGTTCTTC
cdr3_aa: CASGLTLAGGDYNEQFF

clone_size: .
j_call: TRBJ2-7
d_call: TRBD1
v_call: TRBV5-1
cdr3_nt: TGCGCCAGCAGCTTGGCCGGGACAGGGCCCTACGAGCAGTACTTC
cdr3_aa: CASSLAGTGPYEQYF

clone_size: .
j_call: TRBJ1-1
d_call: .
v_call: TRBV9
cdr3_nt: TGTGCCAGCAGCCTCGGATGGGGGGACACTGAAGCTTTCTTT
cdr3_aa: CASSLGWGDTEAFF

clone_size: once
j_call: TRBJ2-3
d_call: TRBD1
v_call: TRBV5-1
cdr3_nt: TGCGCCAGCAGCTTGGCGGCAGGGGGTTACACAGATACGCAGTATTTT
cdr3_aa: CASSLAAGGYTDTQYF

clone_size: .
j_call: TRBJ1-2
d_call: .
v_call: TRBV27
cdr3_nt: TGTGCCAGCAGTTTATCGGGGGCGGCAGAAATTTTTGGCTACACCTTC
cdr3_aa: CASSLSGAAEIFGYTF

clone_size: .
j_call: TRBJ2-7
d_call: TRBD1
v_call: TRBV27
cdr3_nt: TGTGCCAGCAGTTCAACACCCCGACAGGGCCACGAGCAGTACTTC
cdr3_aa: CASSSTPRQGHEQYF

clone_size: once
j_call: TRBJ2-7
d_call: .
v_call: TRBV5-5
cdr3_nt: TGTGCCAGCAGCTTGGCCAGGGATTCCGAGCAGTACTTC
cdr3_aa: CASSLARDSEQYF

clone_size: .
j_call: TRBJ1-5
d_call: .
v_call: TRBV11-2
cdr3_nt: TGTGCCAGCAGCTTAAGTCGCGATCAGCCCCAGCATTTT
cdr3_aa: CASSLSRDQPQHF

clone_size: few
j_call: TRBJ2-3
d_call: .
v_call: TRBV5-1
cdr3_nt: TGCGCCAGCAGCTTAACTAGACTGGACAGATCTACAGATACGCAGTATTTT
cdr3_aa: CASSLTRLDRSTDTQYF

clone_size: .
j_call: TRBJ2-7
d_call: TRBD2
v_call: TRBV27
cdr3_nt: TGTGCCAGCAAAGCTAGCGGGAGATTGGGCGAGCAGTACTTC
cdr3_aa: CASKASGRLGEQYF

clone_size: .
j_call: TRBJ2-7
d_call: .
v_call: TRBV28
cdr3_nt: TGTGCCAGCAGTTCATTTCCCCAGTTTCAGGGCGAGCAGTACTTC
cdr3_aa: CASSSFPQFQGEQYF

clone_size: .
j_call: TRBJ2-5
d_call: .
v_call: TRBV27
cdr3_nt: TGTGCCAGCAAGTATCGTACAGGTGTCTTGGAGACCCAGTACTTC
cdr3_aa: CASKYRTGVLETQYF

clone_size: few
j_call: TRBJ1-1
d_call: .
v_call: TRBV9
cdr3_nt: TGTGCCAGCAGCGTAGAGGGGGAATTGAACACTGAAGCTTTCTTT
cdr3_aa: CASSVEGELNTEAFF

clone_size: .
j_call: TRBJ2-7
d_call: .
v_call: TRBV6-1
cdr3_nt: TGTGCCAGCAGCTGGCAGGGGCCAATGGGCGAGCAGTACTTC
cdr3_aa: CASSWQGPMGEQYF

clone_size: .
j_call: TRBJ1-2
d_call: TRBD1
v_call: TRBV5-6
cdr3_nt: TGTGCCAGCACATACTTGGGACAGCCTAACTATGGCTACACCTTC
cdr3_aa: CASTYLGQPNYGYTF